This TCR beta chain was obtained from a study of shared clonotypes between healthy human individuals. V was shortened by 2 bases and J by 4 bases, with 11 bases between the two germline ends. CDR3 size: 14 residues. Germline V gives CDR1 MNHNS, CDR2 SASEGT. Repertoires were generated with immunoSEQ multiplex PCR, while TCRdb's copy carries only in-frame clones and drops some. The table lists some 490,000 clones, over 75% of them singletons. The origin of this receptor is a woman aged 40-49 years in good health. Some clones in this sample may be carry-over from other donors' samples. Sequenced input: PBMCs. This chain joins TRBV6-1 and TRBJ1-2; D gene ambiguous. CDR3 bases: TGTGCCAGCAGTGAACTTGCAGGACCCTATGGCTACACCTTC. As protein: CASSELAGPYGYTF.